These T cell receptor beta chains were read from a single sample in a study of blood T cell dynamics during melanoma immunotherapy. Measured with immunoSEQ multiplex PCR; TCRdb has only the in-frame clones, and not every one. The table includes about a thousand clones, more than 85% detected once. The material sequenced was effector memory CD8+ T cells from blood, taken from a patient treated with checkpoint blockade. Receptors were obtained from a human donor with melanoma. CDR3s include the opening cysteine and the closing phenylalanine or tryptophan. Each record gives: D gene, V gene, J gene, clone size, CDR3 DNA, CDR3 protein. D genes are given only for firm matches. Size is stated for part of the rows, as once, few or many counts, or as a class when the clone is expanded.

NA	TRBV27	TRBJ1-6	NA	TGTGCCAGCGGGCCCGGGGGACATAATTCACCCCTCCACTTT	CASGPGGHNSPLHF
TRBD1	TRBV5-4	TRBJ2-7	NA	TGTGCCAGCAGCTTGATTGCAGGGGGAATATTCGAGCAGTACTTC	CASSLIAGGIFEQYF
NA	TRBV27	TRBJ1-1	NA	TGTGCCAGCAGCTCCAGTACGCGGGGGATGAACACTGAAGCTTTCTTT	CASSSSTRGMNTEAFF
TRBD2	TRBV5-1	TRBJ2-3	NA	TGCGCCAGCAGCCCATGGACTAGCGTGGGCACAGATACGCAGTATTTT	CASSPWTSVGTDTQYF
TRBD2	TRBV11-2	TRBJ2-2	NA	TGTGCCAGGGGGGGGACCGGGGAGCTGTTTTTT	CARGGTGELFF
NA	TRBV7-8	TRBJ1-2	NA	TGTGCCAGCAGCTTAGGAGGGAGTGACTATGGCTACACCTTC	CASSLGGSDYGYTF
NA	TRBV21-1	TRBJ2-5	NA	TGTGCCAGCAGCAACGCAGGGCGGGAGACCCAGTACTTC	CASSNAGRETQYF
TRBD2	TRBV6-4	TRBJ2-4	NA	TGTGCCAGCAGTGAGTCTCTAGCGGGAGGTCACGTATTAGCCAAAAACATTCAGTACTTC	CASSESLAGGHVLAKNIQYF
NA	TRBV28	TRBJ2-7	NA	TGTGCCAGCATAAAGCTGGACTCGAGCTCCTACGAGCAGTACTTC	CASIKLDSSSYEQYF
NA	TRBV28	TRBJ2-3	NA	TGTGCCAGCAGTTTACTGAGCGGCCACTCTGGTGATACGCAGTATTTT	CASSLLSGHSGDTQYF
TRBD1	TRBV2	TRBJ1-6	once	TGTGCCAGCAGACAACAGGGGTATTCACCCCTCCACTTT	CASRQQGYSPLHF
NA	TRBV10-3	TRBJ1-2	NA	TGTGCCATCAGGAGGGAGGACTATGGCTACACCTTC	CAIRREDYGYTF
NA	TRBV6-1	TRBJ2-5	few	TGTGCCAGCCTGACGGGACTGCAAGAGACCCAGTACTTC	CASLTGLQETQYF
NA	TRBV7-2	TRBJ2-7	NA	TGTGCCAGCAGTTCTCCGGGGGAAATTCACGAGCAGTACTTC	CASSSPGEIHEQYF
TRBD1	TRBV6-1	TRBJ2-3	NA	TGTGCCAGCAGTTTGGGACAGGGGTGGGCAGATACGCAGTATTTT	CASSLGQGWADTQYF
NA	TRBV4-1	TRBJ2-6	NA	TGCGCCAGCAGCCCAGTGGGGGAGACTGGGGCCAACGTCCTGACTTTC	CASSPVGETGANVLTF
NA	TRBV7-8	TRBJ1-1	NA	TGTGCCAGCAGCTTAGCCCCAGGTTTGAACACTGAAGCTTTCTTT	CASSLAPGLNTEAFF
TRBD2	TRBV7-6	TRBJ2-1	NA	TGTGCCAGCAGCTTAGAGGGGACTAGTGACAATGAGCAGTTCTTC	CASSLEGTSDNEQFF
NA	TRBV19	TRBJ1-2	NA	TGTGCCAGTAGCATATCCCCAGCTCTAGGCTACACCTTC	CASSISPALGYTF
TRBD2	TRBV25-1	TRBJ2-3	NA	TGTGCCAGCAGTGCTCCTAGCGGAACCGATGACACAGATACGCAGTATTTT	CASSAPSGTDDTDTQYF
NA	TRBV4-3	TRBJ1-4	NA	TGCGCCAGCAGCCAAGTTATTACAACTAATGAAAAACTGTTTTTT	CASSQVITTNEKLFF
NA	TRBV11-2	TRBJ1-4	NA	TGTGCCAGCAGAACAGGCTTGGGTGAAAAACTGTTTTTT	CASRTGLGEKLFF
NA	TRBV6-1	TRBJ2-7	once	TGTGCCAGCAGCCACCAGGAACTCAGCTCCTACGAGCAGTACTTC	CASSHQELSSYEQYF
NA	TRBV28	TRBJ2-5	NA	TGTGCCAGCAGTTTTTGGGGGATCCGGCAGTACTTC	CASSFWGIRQYF
TRBD2	TRBV7-9	TRBJ2-3	once	TGTGCCAGCAGCCCCGCCAGCGGGGCTAGCACAGATACGCAGTATTTT	CASSPASGASTDTQYF
NA	TRBV7-2	TRBJ2-1	NA	TGTGCCAGCAGCTTAGCGGGGAGCTCCTACAATGAGCAGTTCTTC	CASSLAGSSYNEQFF
TRBD1	TRBV27	TRBJ2-7	NA	TGTGCCAGCAGTTGGGGACAGGGGGGAATTGCCGAGCAGTACTTC	CASSWGQGGIAEQYF
NA	TRBV9	TRBJ2-3	NA	TGTGCCAGCAGCCCAGAGACTAGTTCGGCAGATACGCAGTATTTT	CASSPETSSADTQYF
NA	TRBV6-6	TRBJ1-5	once	TGTGCCAGCAGTAAGGCCCCGTTCAATCAGCCCCAGCATTTT	CASSKAPFNQPQHF
NA	TRBV9	TRBJ2-5	NA	TGTGCCAGCAGCGACCCTGGACAGCGCCAAGAGACCCAGTACTTC	CASSDPGQRQETQYF
TRBD1	TRBV19	TRBJ2-2	NA	TGTGCCAGTAGCCGAACAGGGGCAAACACCGGGGAGCTGTTTTTT	CASSRTGANTGELFF
TRBD2	TRBV28	TRBJ2-1	NA	TGTGCCAGCAGATACCGACTAGCGGGGGGTAATGAGCAGTTCTTC	CASRYRLAGGNEQFF
NA	TRBV5-6	TRBJ1-3	NA	TGTGCCAGCAGCTTGGGATGGGACGGCTCTGGAAACACCATATATTTT	CASSLGWDGSGNTIYF
NA	TRBV29-1	TRBJ2-1	NA	TGCAGCGTAGAGGACAGTGAGCAGTTCTTC	CSVEDSEQFF
NA	TRBV27	TRBJ2-7	few	TGTGCCAGCAGTTTAAGGGACATCTCTACCGAGCAGTACTTC	CASSLRDISTEQYF
NA	TRBV5-6	TRBJ2-6	NA	TGTGCCAGCAGCGGAGCGGACCGCCGGGTCCTGACTTTC	CASSGADRRVLTF
NA	TRBV7-9	TRBJ2-7	NA	TGTGCCAGCAGCGGAGACGGAACAGCAGTCTACGAGCAGTACTTC	CASSGDGTAVYEQYF
NA	TRBV2	TRBJ2-5	NA	TGTGCCAGCAGGGAACTACAGGGCTTGGTTCAAGAGACCCAGTACTTC	CASRELQGLVQETQYF
NA	TRBV7-9	TRBJ2-3	NA	TGTGCCAGCAGCTTAATGGGAGATACGCAGTATTTT	CASSLMGDTQYF
NA	TRBV9	TRBJ2-7	NA	TGTGCCAGCAGCCTCGAGCCGGGGGTCACTTACGAGCAGTATTTC	CASSLEPGVTYEQYF
NA	TRBV9	TRBJ2-3	NA	TGTGCCAGCAGCGTAGAGGTTAGCACAGATACGCAGTATTTT	CASSVEVSTDTQYF
NA	TRBV5-1	TRBJ1-3	NA	TGCGCCAGCAGCTTGAACAGGAACTCTGGAAACACCATATATTTT	CASSLNRNSGNTIYF
NA	TRBV13	TRBJ2-1	NA	TGTGCCAGCAGCTTAGGGCCCCCGGACTTCAATGAGCAGTTCTTC	CASSLGPPDFNEQFF
NA	TRBV7-9	TRBJ2-3	NA	TGTGCCAGCAGCCCCCCCCGGGACCTTTCGAATACGCAGTATTTT	CASSPPRDLSNTQYF
NA	TRBV27	TRBJ2-6	NA	TGTGCCAGCAGTGGAGGGTTAGGTGGGGCCAACGTCCTGACTTTC	CASSGGLGGANVLTF
TRBD2	TRBV4-1	TRBJ2-2	NA	TGCGCCAGCAGCCCAGAGGGACTAGCGGGAGGGCGGTCCGGGGAGCTGTTTTTT	CASSPEGLAGGRSGELFF
NA	TRBV27	TRBJ2-3	NA	TGTGCCAGCAGTTTATCAGGGGATACGCAGTATTTT	CASSLSGDTQYF
TRBD1	TRBV28	TRBJ2-7	NA	TGTGCCAGCACCTCCGCAGGGGGCAGGGAGTACGAGCAGTACTTC	CASTSAGGREYEQYF
TRBD1	TRBV15	TRBJ2-7	NA	TGTGCCACCGGGGACAGGGCCTACGAGCAGTACTTC	CATGDRAYEQYF
NA	TRBV13	TRBJ2-1	few	TGTGCCAGCAGCTTAAATTTGAACAATGAGCAGTTCTTC	CASSLNLNNEQFF
TRBD1	TRBV4-2	TRBJ1-4	NA	TGTGCCAGCAGCCAAGCCGGGGACAGTCTTAATGAAAAACTGTTTTTT	CASSQAGDSLNEKLFF
TRBD1	TRBV5-1	TRBJ1-4	once	TGCGCCAGCAGCGGATCAACAGGGGGGTCGTTTGAAAAACTGTTTTTT	CASSGSTGGSFEKLFF
NA	TRBV25-1	TRBJ1-3	NA	TGTGCCAGCAGTGAATGGAGAGATTCCTCTGGAAACACCATATATTTT	CASSEWRDSSGNTIYF
NA	TRBV10-2	TRBJ2-3	NA	TGCGCCAGCACCCCAGGGGGCACAGATACGCAGTATTTT	CASTPGGTDTQYF
NA	TRBV14	TRBJ2-5	NA	TGTGCCAGCAGCCAAGGAGAATTCTTGGAGACCCAGTACTTC	CASSQGEFLETQYF
NA	TRBV1	TRBJ2-1	NA	TGCACCAGCAGCCATCCCCCAGCGGGGAGCTCCTACAATGAGCAGTTCTTC	CTSSHPPAGSSYNEQFF
TRBD2	TRBV6-5	TRBJ2-3	NA	TGTGCCAGCAGTTACGGGACTAGCGAGGATACGCAGTATTTT	CASSYGTSEDTQYF
NA	TRBV6-5	TRBJ2-2	NA	TGTGCCAGCAGTGCCCCAGGGGCTGCCGGGGAGCTGTTTTTT	CASSAPGAAGELFF
NA	TRBV16	TRBJ2-2	once	TGTGCCAGCAGCCAATCGGTGGGGGATAGCACCGGGGAGCTGTTTTTT	CASSQSVGDSTGELFF